Shown below are 7 T cell receptor beta chains from a single sample sequenced in a study of CD8 T cells in ankylosing spondylitis. Each CDR3 protein is one row after TCRdb ran MiXCR on the 5' RACE reads. Altogether under 200,000 distinct CDR3 sequences are present, 9.8% being singletons, with the ten largest covering about 15%. Source material: blood, either unsorted or a sorted T cell fraction (not recorded which). These receptors came from a female donor with ankylosing spondylitis or in good health (not recorded which).

This chain connects TRBV28 to TRBJ2-3; 11 bases map to TRBD2. This CDR3 contains 17 residues. The ends lost 7 bases at V and 4 bases at J; junction bases unmatched: 13. Germline CDR1 reads MDHEN; CDR2 reads SYDVKM. The CDR3 here is CASNLPTSGREADTQYF. DNA of the CDR3: TGTGCCAGCAACCTCCCAACTAGCGGGAGAGAAGCAGATACGCAGTATTTT.

This clonotype was detected many times. V gene TRBV20-1 combines with J gene TRBJ1-4; D might be TRBD1 (6 bases). The CDR3 loop spans 15 amino acids. From germline, CDR1 is DFQATT and CDR2 SNEGSKA (reference sequence). V lost 3 bases to trimming and J lost 5 bases, with 16 bases between them. Written as DNA, the CDR3 is TGCAGTGCTAGCCTAACAGGGATGGGGAATGAAAAACTGTTTTTT. This sequence encodes CSASLTGMGNEKLFF.

This clonotype has just a few counts. The chain uses TRBV28 and TRBJ2-3; D call uncertain. The CDR3 extends over 13 amino acids. Germline V gene lookup returns CDR1 MDHEN and CDR2 SYDVKM. V lost 3 bases to trimming and J lost 7 bases, with 11 bases between them. CDR3 coding DNA: TGTGCCAGCAGTTTGAAAAGCTTTCATACGCAGTATTTT. It codes for CASSLKSFHTQYF.

This clonotype has only a few counts. The gene calls are TRBV9 and TRBJ2-7, with a weak D call TRBD2 (5 bases). The CDR3 is made up of 14 amino acids. Deletions cut 4 bases from V and 6 bases from J, with 17 bases between. CDR1 and CDR2 (germline): SGDLS, YYNGEE. The CDR3 here is CASSSSTIASEQYF. The CDR3 DNA reads TGTGCCAGCAGCTCATCGACTATCGCGAGCGAGCAGTACTTC.

The chain employs TRBV10-2 and TRBJ2-7; D tentatively fits TRBD1 or TRBD2 (5 bases each). V dropped 6 bases and J dropped 5 bases, with 17 bases sitting between them. The CDR3 sequence is 14 residues long. CDR1 is WSHSY and CDR2 is SAAADI in the germline V gene. The CDR3 sequence is CASRSGTQLNEQYF. In DNA form, the CDR3 reads TGCGCCAGCAGGTCGGGGACGCAATTAAACGAGCAGTACTTC.

The rearrangement joins TRBV15 to TRBJ1-1; D is unresolved. The CDR3 loop spans 14 amino acids. Germline CDR1 is LNHNV and CDR2 is YYDKDF (reference sequence). Trimming took 5 bases from V and 5 from J, leaving 15 bases between them. The CDR3 bases are TGTGCCACCAGCGTTTATCCTATGGGGACTGAAGCTTTCTTT. Residues: CATSVYPMGTEAFF.

V and J are TRBV28 and TRBJ2-3; D may be TRBD2 (6 bases). Germline CDR1 is MDHEN and CDR2 is SYDVKM. The CDR3 extends over 16 amino acids. The V end was cut by 5 bases, the J end by 2 bases, with 17 bases between. The CDR3 region is CASSPLGEAFTDTQYF. The CDR3 DNA sequence: TGTGCCAGCAGTCCTCTCGGGGAGGCCTTCACAGATACGCAGTATTTT.